The present T cell receptor beta chain was sequenced within a study of siplizumab effects on memory and regulatory T cells. Study findings and constraints: Unstimulated naive T cells seemed to show more diversity than memory cells did, and they also seemed to be among the major contributors to the alloresponse. Tregs that proliferated in siplizumab cultures did not have their suppressive function confirmed. Most alloreactive clones went unmapped to unstimulated subsets; only a minor fraction mapped. Alloreactive sequences tracing back to unstimulated CD4+ memory cells were significantly reduced by siplizumab.

Assay used: immunoSEQ multiplex PCR; TCRdb lists only in-frame clones, some missing. The table records about 110,000 clones, about 90% of them present only once. As regards this clone: Its antigen is unidentified.

This CDR3 is built from 13 residues. The V end was cut by 5 bases, the J end by 1 base, with 8 bases between. The germline gives CDR1 SEHNR, CDR2 FQNEAQ (reference sequence). The V and J genes are TRBV7-9 and TRBJ1-1, with TRBD1 as a possible D gene (5 bases). The clonotype comes from a human donor in good health. Sequencing was performed on Tregs sorted from blood. The CDR3 here is CASSITGNTEAFF. The CDR3 coding sequence is TGTGCCAGCAGCATCACAGGGAACACTGAAGCTTTCTTT.